A selection of T cell receptor beta chains follows, all from one sample in a study of cytomegalovirus exposure and HLA in healthy donors. Generated by immunoSEQ multiplex PCR, the TCRdb table keeps only in-frame clones and is missing some. The data contain more than 100,000 clones, roughly 80% of them singletons. Sequenced: PBMCs. These receptor sequences come from a man in his forties or fifties in good health and CMV-seropositive. Each CDR3 is given with its conserved first and last residue. D genes are given only for firm matches. Size is stated for part of the rows, as once, few or many counts, or as a class when the clone is expanded.

>TRBV5-1|.|TRBD1|TRBJ2-1
TGCGCCAGCAGCCCCAACCTTCTAGGACAGGAATCCTACAATGAGCAGTTCTTC
CASSPNLLGQESYNEQFF
>TRBV6-1|.|.|TRBJ1-1
TGTGCCAGCAGTGAAGCAAGGGCAGGGTTAAGAACTGAAGCTTTCTTT
CASSEARAGLRTEAFF
>TRBV27|.|.|TRBJ2-5
TGTGCCAGCAGGATACCTCGGGACTCCCAAGAGACCCAGTACTTC
CASRIPRDSQETQYF
>TRBV5-1|.|TRBD2|TRBJ2-1
TGCGCCAGCAGCTTGCTAGCGGGAGAGGACGAGCAGTTCTTC
CASSLLAGEDEQFF
>TRBV28|.|TRBD1|TRBJ2-5
TGTGCCAGCAGTCTATACCCCCCCACAGGGGGCACACACCAAGAGACCCAGTACTTC
CASSLYPPTGGTHQETQYF
>TRBV19|few|TRBD2|TRBJ2-1
TGTGCCAGTAGTCACTACACCGGGACTAGCGGGAGGCATGAGCAGTTCTTC
CASSHYTGTSGRHEQFF
>TRBV29-1|few|TRBD1|TRBJ2-3
TGCAGCGCCGGGACAGGGGGCGCCTCAGATACGCAGTATTTT
CSAGTGGASDTQYF
>TRBV7-2|.|.|TRBJ1-4
TGTGCCAGCAGCTCACGGACAGTCTATAATGAAAAACTGTTTTTT
CASSSRTVYNEKLFF
>TRBV6-5|.|.|TRBJ2-7
TGTGCCAGCAGTGCATTGGGGGGTAACGAGCAGTACTTC
CASSALGGNEQYF
>TRBV2|few|.|TRBJ2-1
TGTGCCAGCGTGACTCTCCTCTCCTACAATGAGCAGTTCTTC
CASVTLLSYNEQFF
>TRBV6-6|.|.|TRBJ1-2
TGTGCCAGCAGCGGCCTAACACGGGGTGGCTACACCTTC
CASSGLTRGGYTF
>TRBV28|.|TRBD1|TRBJ1-2
TGTGCCAGCAGTCCGGGACAGGGGACCTATGGCTACACCTTC
CASSPGQGTYGYTF
>TRBV15|few|TRBD2|TRBJ2-3
TGTGCCACCAGCAGCGCCAAGGTGGCGGGAGCAGATACGCAGTATTTT
CATSSAKVAGADTQYF
>TRBV27|.|TRBD2|TRBJ2-1
TGTGCCAGCAGTTTAGGGACTAATCTACTCAATGAGCAGTTCTTC
CASSLGTNLLNEQFF
>TRBV19|.|.|TRBJ1-1
TGTGCGACAACAGCGAACACTGAAGCTTTCTTT
CATTANTEAFF
>TRBV7-9|.|TRBD2|TRBJ2-6
TGTGCCAGCAGCTCCATTGCCGGGACTAGTGAATCTGGGGCCAACGTCCTGACTTTC
CASSSIAGTSESGANVLTF
>TRBV29-1|once|TRBD1|TRBJ2-7
TGCAGCGTCACTAAGACAGGGGGCATTTCCTACGAGCAGTACTTC
CSVTKTGGISYEQYF
>TRBV27|once|.|TRBJ2-6
TGTGCCAGCAGTTTCCGAACGACAGGTCCCTCTGGGGCCAACGTCCTGACTTTC
CASSFRTTGPSGANVLTF
>TRBV25-1|.|.|TRBJ2-3
TGTGCCAGCAGGTCGGGGGTGGCAGATACGCAGTATTTT
CASRSGVADTQYF
>TRBV5-4|.|TRBD1|TRBJ1-2
TGTGCCAGCAGCCTAGACAGGGACCGCGGCTACACCTTC
CASSLDRDRGYTF
>TRBV7-9|.|TRBD1|TRBJ2-4
TGTGCCAGCAGCTCAGGACAGGCTCTAGCCAAAAACATTCAGTACTTC
CASSSGQALAKNIQYF
>TRBV29-1|.|.|TRBJ2-7
TGCAGCGCCACCCAAACAGACTACGAGCAGTACTTC
CSATQTDYEQYF
>TRBV29-1|.|TRBD1|TRBJ1-6
TGCAGCGTTGGGGACAGAGCAAATTCACCCCTCCACTTT
CSVGDRANSPLHF
>TRBV5-4|.|.|TRBJ1-1
TGTGCCAGCAGCTTGGCGGGGATGTTGAACACTGAAGCTTTCTTT
CASSLAGMLNTEAFF
>TRBV2|.|.|TRBJ1-1
TGTGCCAGCAGTGTCTTCGGTAACACTGAAGCTTTCTTT
CASSVFGNTEAFF
>TRBV27|.|TRBD2|TRBJ2-7
TGTGCCAGCAGTACCGGACTAGCGGGAGATAGCTCCTACGAGCAGTACTTC
CASSTGLAGDSSYEQYF
>TRBV23-1|.|.|TRBJ2-7
TGCGCCAGCAGTCTCGACGACAGGCCCTCCTACGAGCAGTACTTC
CASSLDDRPSYEQYF
>TRBV9|.|.|TRBJ1-5
TGTGCCAGCAGCTCAGCGGGGGGGACTTCGCCCCAGCATTTT
CASSSAGGTSPQHF
>TRBV29-1|once|.|TRBJ2-7
TGCAGCGTTGAGACACCATCCTACGAGCAGTACTTC
CSVETPSYEQYF
>TRBV5-1|.|TRBD2|TRBJ2-5
TGCGCCAGCAGCCTAGGGACTAGCGGGGTCCTTCAAGAGACCCAGTACTTC
CASSLGTSGVLQETQYF
>TRBV4-1|.|TRBD2|TRBJ2-1
TGCGCCAGCAGCCAATTAGGTCTAGCGGGAAACGATGAGCAGTTCTTC
CASSQLGLAGNDEQFF
>TRBV5-5|.|.|TRBJ2-2
TGTGCCAGCAGCTTGGTACTGGACACAACGAACACCGGGGAGCTGTTTTTT
CASSLVLDTTNTGELFF
>TRBV9|.|TRBD2|TRBJ2-1
TGTGCCAGCAGTGCTAGCGGGAATAGAACGAGAGGGAAGGGAAATGAGCAGTTCTTC
CASSASGNRTRGKGNEQFF
>TRBV28|.|TRBD1|TRBJ1-6
TGTGCCAGCAGTTTCTCCAAGGGGGCCCGGGCCTATAATTCACCCCTCCACTTT
CASSFSKGARAYNSPLHF
>TRBV5-6|.|.|TRBJ2-3
TGTGCCAGCAGCCTGACAACGGACAGCTACACAGATACGCAGTATTTT
CASSLTTDSYTDTQYF
>TRBV29-1|.|TRBD1|TRBJ1-5
TGCAGCGCCCTGGGACAGGGGGCCCACCATTTT
CSALGQGAHHF
>TRBV7-3|.|.|TRBJ2-1
TGTGCCAGCAGCCAGCCTAGTATCCATGAGCAGTTCTTC
CASSQPSIHEQFF
>TRBV9|.|TRBD2|TRBJ2-5
TGTGCCAGCAGCGTCGGCCCTAGCGGGACCTCCGGGGAGACCCAGTACTTC
CASSVGPSGTSGETQYF
>TRBV19|.|.|TRBJ1-4
TGTGCCAGTAGAAGGGAGGGAGATGAAAAACTGTTTTTT
CASRREGDEKLFF
>TRBV4-1|.|.|TRBJ1-2
TGCGCCAGCAGCCAAGATCTTGCAGGTTTTTATGGCTACACCTTC
CASSQDLAGFYGYTF
>TRBV28|.|.|TRBJ1-4
TGTGCCAGCAGTTCATATCAGGAAAAACTGTTTTTT
CASSSYQEKLFF
>TRBV7-2|.|TRBD2|TRBJ2-3
TGTGCCAGCAGCTTAGCACTAGCGGGAGCGACAGATACGCAGTATTTT
CASSLALAGATDTQYF
>TRBV12-5|.|.|TRBJ2-7
TGTGCTAGTGGCACGGGCTACGAGCAGTACTTC
CASGTGYEQYF